The 21 T cell receptor beta chains below come from one sample, sequenced in a study of identical twins' blood T cells. TCRdb reprocessed the 5' RACE reads via MiXCR and lists one record per CDR3 protein. Of a few hundred thousand distinct CDR3 sequences listed, 25% to 35% were seen once; the top ten hold around 5.6%. The sequencing input was PBMCs. Source of these receptors: a woman aged 18-49 years in good health.

V is TRBV6-2 or TRBV6-3 and J is TRBJ1-2, with D unclear. Germline CDR1 MNHEY, CDR2 SVGEGT. This CDR3 contains 15 residues. Trimming stripped 4 bases from V and 6 bases from J, with 18 bases between. CDR3 coding DNA: TGTGCCAGCAGTTCGTTTGGCAGCCCTCTAAATGGCTACACCTTC. Protein sequence: CASSSFGSPLNGYTF.

The chain links TRBV25-1 to TRBJ1-5, with D hard to call. V lost 3 bases to trimming and J lost 0 bases, with 6 bases between them. This CDR3 region has 14 residues. Germline V gene data show CDR1 as MGHDK and CDR2 as SYGVNS. The CDR3 DNA reads as TGTGCCAGCAGTGACGGAAATAGCAATCAGCCCCAGCATTTT. Its translation: CASSDGNSNQPQHF.

This clonotype was observed at least ten times. The CDR3 protein is CSVRRDAGELFF. The CDR3 DNA is TGCAGTGTGAGGCGGGATGCCGGGGAGCTGTTTTTT. This rearrangement joins TRBV20-1 to TRBJ2-2; possibly TRBD2 for D (6 bases). The CDR3 spans 12 residues. Trimming left V 7 bases short and J 6 bases short, with 12 bases between. In germline, CDR1 is DFQATT, CDR2 SNEGSKA (reference sequence).

The chain carries TRBV7-9 and TRBJ1-1; D gene ambiguous. The V end lost 5 bases, the J end lost 3 bases, and 13 bases lay between the germline ends. This CDR3 comprises 14 residues. Germline V gene lookup returns CDR1 SEHNR and CDR2 FQNEAQ (reference sequence). The CDR3 coding sequence is TGTGCCAGCAGCCACGAGGTGAGGGACACTGAAGCTTTCTTT. This codes for CASSHEVRDTEAFF. The whole variable domain, filled in from reference TRBV7-9 and TRBJ1-1, reads DTGVSQNPRHKITKRGQNVTFRCDPISEHNRLYWYRQTLGQGPEFLTYFQNEAQLEKSRLLSDRFSAERPKGSFSTLEIQRTEQGDSAMYLCASSHEVRDTEAFFGQGTRLTVV.

This clonotype turned up a few times. The chain employs TRBV29-1 and TRBJ2-7; D is unclear. CDR3 size: 16 residues. From germline, CDR1 is SQVTM and CDR2 ANQGSEA. V gave up 0 bases and J gave up 3 bases, with 18 bases separating them. CDR3 sequence: CSVEEERQAIDYEQYF. CDR3 in DNA: TGCAGCGTTGAAGAGGAAAGGCAGGCGATAGACTACGAGCAGTACTTC.

This clonotype was seen a handful of times. This sequence joins TRBV2 and TRBJ1-1; TRBD1 might be the D (5 bases). The CDR3 is made up of 13 amino acids. Deletions cut 4 bases from V and 4 bases from J, with 10 bases between. CDR1 is SNHLY, CDR2 FYNNEI, per germline. The CDR3 reads CASSVGPSTEAFF. The CDR3 DNA is TGTGCCAGCAGTGTGGGGCCGAGCACTGAAGCTTTCTTT.

The chain links TRBV7-9 to TRBJ2-1, with 8 bases that match TRBD2. The CDR3 totals 16 residues. Trimming cost V 3 bases and J 0 bases; bases outside gene matches: 4. CDR1 and CDR2 from the germline V gene are SEHNR and FQNEAQ (reference sequence). The DNA of the CDR3 is TGTGCCAGCAGCTTCCCTGCGGGGGGCTCCTACAATGAGCAGTTCTTC. Its translation is CASSFPAGGSYNEQFF.

V gene TRBV6-2 or TRBV6-3 combines with J gene TRBJ2-1; D possibly corresponds to TRBD2 (5 bases). The ends were cut back, 7 bases at V and 9 bases at J, with 10 bases in the middle. The CDR3 consists of 11 residues. The V gene's germline CDR1 is MNHEY and CDR2 SVGEGT. The CDR3 DNA sequence: TGTGCCAGCACCCACCGGGGTGAGCAGTTCTTC. Its translation: CASTHRGEQFF.

The chain is built from TRBV2 and TRBJ2-1; D is perhaps TRBD1 or TRBD2 (5 bases each). CDR1 and CDR2 (germline): SNHLY, FYNNEI. Trimming took 4 bases from V and 11 from J, leaving 15 bases between them. This CDR3 contains 13 residues. CDR3 protein: CASSAGLTAKQFF. In nucleotides, the CDR3 is TGTGCCAGCAGTGCGGGGCTCACCGCAAAGCAGTTCTTC.

This clonotype was counted between two and nine times. This chain links TRBV20-1 with TRBJ1-1, with D uncertain. The CDR3 has 11 residues. Between the trimmed V and J ends, which lost 5 bases and 3 bases, there was a span of 7 bases. From germline, CDR1 is DFQATT and CDR2 SNEGSKA (reference sequence). CDR3 sequence reads: CSAPRHTEAFF. As DNA, the CDR3 is TGCAGTGCTCCGAGGCACACTGAAGCTTTCTTT.

This chain connects TRBV7-9 to TRBJ1-5; no clear D. Trimming pared 2 bases from V and 7 bases from J, leaving 12 bases between. CDR1 SEHNR and CDR2 FQNEAQ come from the germline V gene (reference sequence). The CDR3 totals 14 residues. The CDR3 DNA is TGTGCCAGCAGCTTAAGTGACGTTTACCAGCCCCAGCATTTT. Translating gives CASSLSDVYQPQHF.

This chain connects TRBV6-4 to TRBJ1-1, with D maybe TRBD1 (6 bases). The CDR3 totals 15 residues. CDR1 is MRHNA and CDR2 is SNTAGT in the germline V gene. The V gene lost 6 bases and the J gene lost 10 bases, with 24 bases spanning the gap. The CDR3 DNA follows: TGTGCCAGCAGGAATTGCCAGGGGCTGACCGGTGGAGCTTTCTTT. Translation: CASRNCQGLTGGAFF.

This clonotype occurred a few times. The rearrangement uses TRBV10-1 and TRBJ2-2, with D possibly being TRBD1 (5 bases). This CDR3 is 15 amino acids long. The V end lost 5 bases, the J end lost 1 base, and 11 bases lay between the germline ends. Germline V gene data show CDR1 as WNHNN and CDR2 as SYGVQD (reference sequence). The CDR3 DNA reads TGCGCCAGCAGTCAAGGCAGGGAGAACACCGGGGAGCTGTTTTTT. Protein: CASSQGRENTGELFF.

For this clonotype: At one end, the junction sequence differs from germline, possibly due to a read error. The chain recombines TRBV5-1 with TRBJ1-2; 7 bases match TRBD1. The germline CDR1 and CDR2 sequences are SGHRS and YFSETQ. The CDR3 runs 12 residues. In nucleotides, the CDR3 is TGTGCCAGCAGCTTTACAGGGGATGGCTACACCTTC. Its protein product is CASSFTGDGYTF.

This clonotype has a count of ten or more. The chain combines TRBV19 with TRBJ1-1; possible D gene TRBD1, 6 bases. Trimming stripped 9 bases from V and 2 bases from J, with 10 bases between. The CDR3 runs 12 residues. Germline V lookup: CDR1 LNHDA, CDR2 SQIVND (reference sequence). CDR3 amino acids: CASRGGNTEAFF. In DNA, the CDR3 is TGTGCCAGCCGCGGGGGCAACACTGAAGCTTTCTTT.

The table lists this clonotype with many counts. V is TRBV3-1 and J is TRBJ2-3, with TRBD2 as a possible D gene (6 bases). This CDR3 contains 15 residues. Per the germline V gene, CDR1 is LGHDT and CDR2 is YNNKEL (reference sequence). Trimming pared 4 bases from V and 4 bases from J, leaving 15 bases between. CDR3 residues: CASSPSVRASDTQYF. CDR3 in DNA: TGTGCCAGCAGCCCTAGCGTGAGGGCCTCAGATACGCAGTATTTT.

Worth noting for this clonotype: A much larger clone sits a single nucleotide away, making a read error possible. The genes are TRBV28 and TRBJ1-1; possible D gene TRBD1, 5 bases. The CDR3 contains 11 residues. CDR1 is MDHEN, CDR2 SYDVKM, per germline. CDR3 residues: CASSLGGRASF. The DNA of the CDR3 is TGTGCCAGCAGTTTAGGGGGACGAGCTTCCTTT.

The chain recombines TRBV6-6 with TRBJ1-2, with a possible D match to TRBD1 (6 bases). This CDR3 is 13 amino acids long. The V end lost 5 bases, the J end lost 4 bases, and 11 bases lay between the germline ends. Germline V gene lookup returns CDR1 MNHNY and CDR2 SVGAGI (reference sequence). The CDR3 protein is CASSPDSIYGYTF. The CDR3 DNA follows: TGTGCCAGCAGTCCGGACAGTATCTATGGCTACACCTTC.

The rearrangement uses TRBV6-4 and TRBJ1-2, with D hard to call. Trimming stripped 4 bases from V and 1 base from J, with 7 bases between. The length of the CDR3 is 13 residues. Germline CDR1 reads MRHNA; CDR2 reads SNTAGT. The CDR3 here is CASSVAVNYGYTF. The CDR3 DNA is TGTGCCAGCAGTGTCGCGGTTAACTATGGCTACACCTTC.

The chain carries TRBV27 and TRBJ2-1; the D is unclear. V was pared by 0 bases and J by 3 bases, with 9 bases between. The CDR3 sequence is 15 residues long. CDR1 MNHEY and CDR2 SMNVEV come from the germline V gene (reference sequence). The CDR3, as DNA: TGTGCCAGCAGTTTATCGATGGGCAACTACAATGAGCAGTTCTTC. Protein product: CASSLSMGNYNEQFF.

The rearrangement uses TRBV2 and TRBJ1-3, with 8 bases matching TRBD1. This CDR3 is built from 14 residues. Germline lookup yields CDR1 SNHLY and CDR2 FYNNEI. V trimming: 4 bases; J trimming: 4 bases; junction bases outside the gene matches: 3. The CDR3 region is CASSAPGGGNTIYF. The DNA of the CDR3 is TGTGCCAGCAGTGCGCCAGGGGGCGGAAACACCATATATTTT. The complete variable domain, with remaining parts taken from reference TRBV2 and TRBJ1-3, reads EPEVTQTPSHQVTQMGQEVILRCVPISNHLYFYWYRQILGQKVEFLVSFYNNEISEKSEIFDDQFSVERPDGSNFTLKIRSTKLEDSAMYFCASSAPGGGNTIYFGEGSWLTVV.